Each of the 27 T cell receptor beta chains below was sequenced from the same sample in a study of identifying expanded T cells in peripheral blood. Data came from immunoSEQ multiplex PCR; TCRdb stores just in-frame clones and leaves some out. The sample contains 85,000 to 90,000 clones, about 90% of which appear only once. Specimen: blood. The origin of the receptors is a person aged 18 to 70 in good health.

The V gene is TRBV5-6, the J gene TRBJ1-1; D is unclear. CDR3 length equals 13 residues. Germline CDR1 SGHDT, CDR2 YYEEEE. V was trimmed by 4 bases and J by 1 base, leaving 8 bases between them. The chain's CDR3 is CASSLRRNTEAFF. CDR3 sequence (DNA): TGTGCCAGCAGCCTCCGACGGAACACTGAAGCTTTCTTT.

The chain couples TRBV18 to TRBJ1-1; no clear D gene. The germline V gene has CDR1 KGHSH and CDR2 LQKENI. The CDR3 has 14 amino acids. Trimming left V 3 bases short and J 1 base short, with 9 bases between. CDR3 residues: CASSPQLTNTEAFF. The CDR3 DNA reads TGTGCCAGCTCACCCCAGTTAACGAACACTGAAGCTTTCTTT.

J is TRBJ2-1 and V is TRBV10-3; 8 bases line up with TRBD2. The CDR3 has 14 amino acids. In germline, CDR1 is ENHRY, CDR2 SYGVKD. V trimming: 7 bases; J trimming: 2 bases; junction bases outside the gene matches: 4. The CDR3 region is CAIKLAETYNEQFF. Here the CDR3 DNA reads TGTGCCATCAAACTAGCGGAAACCTACAATGAGCAGTTCTTC.

The rearrangement joins TRBV9 to TRBJ2-7, with TRBD1 identical over 8 bases. The CDR3 is 14 residues long. The V segment lost 0 bases and the J segment 6 bases; nucleotides outside the gene matches: 5. Germline assignment: CDR1 SGDLS and CDR2 YYNGEE. The CDR3 region has the DNA TGTGCCAGCAGCGTAGGGACAGGGTACGGCGAGCAGTACTTC. Protein: CASSVGTGYGEQYF.

This chain connects TRBV7-2 to TRBJ1-5, with 9 positions matching TRBD1. The CDR3 has 14 amino acids. CDR1 is SGHTA, CDR2 FQGNSA, per germline. V dropped 3 bases and J dropped 6; count of bases not matched to a gene: 3. The CDR3 spells CASSFRGQGQPQHF. CDR3 DNA: TGTGCCAGCAGCTTTCGGGGACAGGGTCAGCCCCAGCATTTT.

This clone was seen a single time. V is TRBV7-8 and J is TRBJ1-2, with 7 bases matching TRBD1. Germline V gene sequence: CDR1 SGHVS, CDR2 FQNEAQ. J was trimmed by 8 bases and V by 5 bases; bases with no gene match: 14. The CDR3 consists of 15 residues. The DNA for the CDR3 is TGTGCCAGCAGCCAGCTTCGGACAGGCCGCGCGGGCTACACCTTC. As protein: CASSQLRTGRAGYTF.

The genes are TRBV7-2 and TRBJ2-7; no clear D gene. The CDR3 consists of 13 residues. Germline assignment: CDR1 SGHTA and CDR2 FQGNSA. V shed 3 bases and J shed 3 bases, with 9 bases lying between them. The CDR3 nucleotides read TGTGCCAGCAGCTTCAATCAATACTACGAGCAGTACTTC. Residues: CASSFNQYYEQYF.

This clone was detected a few times. The rearrangement links TRBV12-5 to TRBJ1-5, with TRBD1 as a possible D gene (6 bases). Trimming left V 5 bases short and J 5 bases short, with 16 bases between. Germline V gene lookup returns CDR1 LGHNT and CDR2 FRNRAP. This CDR3 spans 15 amino acids. The CDR3 coding sequence is TGTGCTAGTGGTCGATGGGGGCAATGGGATCAGCCCCAGCATTTT. Encoded protein: CASGRWGQWDQPQHF.

This sequence joins TRBV30 and TRBJ1-2, with D possibly being TRBD1 (5 bases). Looked up from germline, CDR1 is GTSNPN and CDR2 is SVGIG (reference sequence). V gave up 4 bases and J gave up 8 bases, with 17 bases separating them. The CDR3 consists of 13 residues. CDR3 in DNA: TGTGCCTGGATAGATTTTGGCAGGGACGGCTACACCTTC. Translated: CAWIDFGRDGYTF.

This chain links TRBV29-1 with TRBJ2-7; D is uncertain. Germline V gene data show CDR1 as SQVTM and CDR2 as ANQGSEA. The V gene lost 3 bases and the J gene lost 7 bases, with 13 bases spanning the gap. The CDR3 runs 12 residues. The CDR3 sequence is CSVESSAGEQYF. CDR3 DNA: TGCAGCGTTGAGTCGTCAGCCGGGGAGCAGTACTTC.

V and J are TRBV9 and TRBJ1-1; D remains ambiguous. CDR3 length equals 16 residues. V was trimmed by 0 bases and J by 1 base, leaving 13 bases between them. Germline values: CDR1 SGDLS, CDR2 YYNGEE. As DNA, the CDR3 is TGTGCCAGCAGCGTAGGGGAATGGGGTGGGAACACTGAAGCTTTCTTT. As protein: CASSVGEWGGNTEAFF.

The chain recombines TRBV7-3 with TRBJ2-6; 7 nucleotides match TRBD1. Per germline, CDR1 SGHTA and CDR2 FQGTGA. The CDR3 covers 18 residues. V trimming: 5 bases; J trimming: 2 bases; junction bases outside the gene matches: 12. The CDR3 protein is CASSPTRQGRAGANVLTF. Written as DNA, the CDR3 is TGTGCCAGCAGCCCCACCCGACAGGGCCGGGCTGGGGCCAACGTCCTGACTTTC.

The CDR3 coding sequence is TGTGCCAGCAGGTGGGACCGAAGCTCCTACGAGCAGTACTTC. Amino acids: CASRWDRSSYEQYF. This rearrangement joins TRBV5-5 to TRBJ2-7; D may be TRBD1 or TRBD2 (5 bases each). From germline, CDR1 is SGHKS and CDR2 YYEKEE (reference sequence). Trimming pared 5 bases from V and 0 bases from J, leaving 12 bases between. The CDR3 extends over 14 amino acids. The variable domain in full, completed from reference TRBV5-5 and TRBJ2-7, reads DAGVTQSPTHLIKTRGQQVTLRCSPISGHKSVSWYQQVLGQGPQFIFQYYEKEERGRGNFPDRFSARQFPNYSSELNVNALLLGDSALYLCASRWDRSSYEQYFGPGTRLTVT.

The chain recombines TRBV25-1 with TRBJ1-1, with no clear D. CDR3 length: 13 residues. In germline, CDR1 is MGHDK, CDR2 SYGVNS. V lost 0 bases to trimming and J lost 5 bases, with 7 bases between them. The CDR3 DNA is TGTGCCAGCAGTGAATATATCAGGACTGAAGCTTTCTTT. Amino acids: CASSEYIRTEAFF.

This clone was detected once. V gene TRBV27 combines with J gene TRBJ1-1; D possibly corresponds to TRBD1 (5 bases). V lost 3 bases to trimming and J lost 1 base, with 15 bases between them. The CDR3 is made up of 16 amino acids. The germline V gene has CDR1 MNHEY and CDR2 SMNVEV (reference sequence). This chain's CDR3 is CASSFLSGRTNTEAFF. In DNA, the CDR3 is TGTGCCAGCAGTTTCCTCTCGGGACGGACGAACACTGAAGCTTTCTTT.

The chain uses TRBV5-1 and TRBJ2-3; D is possibly TRBD1 (6 bases). V was pared by 2 bases and J by 0 bases, with 10 bases between. The V gene's germline CDR1 is SGHRS and CDR2 YFSETQ. The CDR3 has 15 amino acids. The CDR3 coding sequence is TGCGCCAGCAGCTTCAGGGGTACTAGCACAGATACGCAGTATTTT. It is translated as CASSFRGTSTDTQYF.

The chain recombines TRBV4-3 with TRBJ2-2; no reliable D call. Per germline, CDR1 LGHNA and CDR2 YSLEER. The CDR3 has 15 residues. V lost 0 bases and J lost 3, with 8 bases in between. The CDR3 here is CASSQDPTYTGELFF. DNA of the CDR3: TGCGCCAGCAGCCAAGATCCAACTTACACCGGGGAGCTGTTTTTT.

This chain connects TRBV6-1 to TRBJ1-2, with TRBD1 matching 9 bases. Looked up from germline, CDR1 is MNHNS and CDR2 is SASEGT. J was trimmed by 6 bases and V by 6 bases; bases with no gene match: 5. CDR3 length: 13 residues. CDR3 amino acids: CASSPGQGDGYTF. CDR3 in DNA: TGTGCCAGCAGCCCGGGACAGGGCGATGGCTACACCTTC.

The CDR3 bases are TGTGCCAGTAGTATAGTTTTTGGGGGGCTAAAGTTTCAGCCCCAGCATTTT. Residues: CASSIVFGGLKFQPQHF. V is TRBV19 and J is TRBJ1-5; maybe TRBD1 (6 bases). Germline-derived CDR1 and CDR2 are LNHDA and SQIVND (reference sequence). Trimming left V 1 base short and J 6 bases short, with 19 bases between. The CDR3 sequence is 17 residues long.

The chain joins TRBV13 to TRBJ2-2; D call uncertain. The CDR3 contains 12 residues. V was pared by 4 bases and J by 3 bases, with 3 bases between. The germline gives CDR1 PRHDT, CDR2 FYEKMQ (reference sequence). CDR3 sequence reads: CASSSYTGELFF. The CDR3 DNA reads as TGTGCCAGCAGCTCTTACACCGGGGAGCTGTTTTTT.

The V gene is TRBV5-5, the J gene TRBJ2-6; D perhaps matches TRBD1 (5 bases). CDR3 size: 17 residues. Trimming stripped 6 bases from V and 2 bases from J, with 18 bases between. CDR1 is SGHKS and CDR2 is YYEKEE in the germline V gene (reference sequence). The chain's CDR3 is CASTKQVNLAGANVLTF. CDR3 in DNA: TGTGCCAGCACCAAACAGGTTAATCTGGCTGGGGCCAACGTCCTGACTTTC.

The chain couples TRBV5-1 to TRBJ1-5; D gene unclear. CDR1 is SGHRS and CDR2 is YFSETQ in the germline V gene. The germline V and J ends were trimmed by 1 base and 4 bases, with 15 bases remaining between them. The CDR3 has 16 amino acids. As DNA, the CDR3 is TGCGCCAGCAGCTTGCTCCCTAGACAAGATAATCAGCCCCAGCATTTT. It specifies CASSLLPRQDNQPQHF.

The V and J genes are TRBV13 and TRBJ2-7; D might be TRBD2 (5 bases). Trimming left V 3 bases short and J 2 bases short, with 8 bases between. The length of the CDR3 is 13 residues. From germline, CDR1 is PRHDT and CDR2 FYEKMQ (reference sequence). CDR3 bases: TGTGCCAGCAGCTTTTTCGGGGCCTACGAGCAGTACTTC. Translation gives CASSFFGAYEQYF.

This clone has only one observation. The CDR3 spells CASSFRVLAGGGATDTQYF. CDR3 sequence (DNA): TGTGCCAGCAGTTTCCGCGTGCTAGCGGGGGGCGGGGCCACAGATACGCAGTATTTT. The chain employs TRBV7-2 and TRBJ2-3; the match to TRBD2 covers 11 bases. Germline V gene lookup returns CDR1 SGHTA and CDR2 FQGNSA. This CDR3 is built from 19 residues. V gave up 6 bases and J gave up 2 bases; unmatched junction bases: 16.

Only one count was recorded for this clone. The genes are TRBV10-3 and TRBJ1-1; TRBD1 matches 8 bases. V lost 7 bases to trimming and J lost 1 base; unmatched junction nucleotides: 8. Germline V gives CDR1 ENHRY, CDR2 SYGVKD. CDR3 length: 15 residues. The CDR3 DNA follows: TGTGCCATCAAGGACAGGGACCTTGGGAACACTGAAGCTTTCTTT. This sequence encodes CAIKDRDLGNTEAFF.

This clone occurred a few times. The chain joins TRBV10-1 to TRBJ2-7, with TRBD1 identical over 7 bases. Trimming took 2 bases from V and 6 from J; bases not matched to a gene: 4. Germline CDR1 WNHNN, CDR2 SYGVQD (reference sequence). The CDR3 consists of 13 residues. CDR3 protein: CASSERDSGEQYF. In DNA form, the CDR3 reads TGCGCCAGCAGTGAGCGGGACAGCGGCGAGCAGTACTTC.

The rearrangement uses TRBV6-1 and TRBJ1-1; the match to TRBD1 covers 7 bases. Per germline, CDR1 MNHNS and CDR2 SASEGT. The CDR3 extends over 13 amino acids. After removal of 6 bases from V and 4 bases from J, the junction contained 5 bases not matched to a gene. This chain's CDR3 is CASRRDSSTEAFF. CDR3 in DNA: TGTGCCAGCAGAAGGGACAGCTCCACTGAAGCTTTCTTT.